This T cell receptor beta chain originates from a study of long-term antiretroviral therapy in people with HIV. Study-level findings and limits: From the mid-2000s to the late 2010s, blood was obtained, possibly while participants received older ART regimens. The study found that diversity rose after ART but stayed below transplant donor controls.

As to this clone: Antigen unknown.

The run of the v3.0 immunoSEQ assay was at survey level. Assay used: immunoSEQ multiplex PCR; TCRdb lists only in-frame clones, some missing. The sample has approximately 17,000 clones, 75% seen once. This sample comprised unsorted PBMCs, obtained 1.5 years before starting antiretroviral therapy. The source is a woman aged 50 to 65 with HIV.

The CDR3 DNA follows: TGTGCCAGCAGCCAAGTCGCAGGGGAAGGAAACACCATATATTTT. Protein sequence: CASSQVAGEGNTIYF. The chain is built from TRBV4-2 and TRBJ1-3, with D possibly matching TRBD1 (6 bases). Trimming took 1 base from V and 4 from J, leaving 11 bases between them. From germline, CDR1 is LGHNA and CDR2 YNFKEQ. The CDR3 is made up of 15 amino acids.